The 12 T cell receptor beta chains given below trace back to one sample, sequenced in a study of T-cell reconstitution after alpha-beta-depleted transplantation in children. The TCRbeta library was prepared with unique molecular identifiers. MiXCR was run by TCRdb on the PCR reads, yielding one entry per CDR3 protein. Altogether just over 350,000 distinct CDR3 sequences are present, about an eighth being singletons, with the ten largest covering roughly 4.5%. The sequenced sample was PBMCs, obtained from the stem cell graft. These receptors all stem from a human donor who donated a stem cell graft to a child with Fanconi anemia.

In its sample, this clonotype was seen a few times. This chain connects TRBV4-3 to TRBJ1-4; TRBD1 aligns across 8 bases. Germline-derived CDR1 and CDR2 are LGHNA and YSLEER. The CDR3 is 15 residues long. Unmatched junction bases numbered 7, after V lost 6 bases and J lost 4 bases. The CDR3 spells CASSPDRDDNEKLFF. CDR3 bases: TGCGCCAGCAGTCCGGACAGGGACGATAATGAAAAACTGTTTTTT.

Only a few counts were recorded for this clonotype. The rearrangement links TRBV2 to TRBJ2-2; no clear D gene. The length of the CDR3 is 11 residues. Germline V lookup: CDR1 SNHLY, CDR2 FYNNEI. The V end lost 8 bases, the J end lost 3 bases, and 4 bases lay between the germline ends. The CDR3 loop reads CASEYTGELFF. The CDR3, as DNA: TGTGCCAGCGAATACACCGGGGAGCTGTTTTTT.

The rearrangement links TRBV29-1 to TRBJ2-1; 12 bases are a match to TRBD1. The CDR3 is 14 residues long. The germline CDR1 and CDR2 sequences are SQVTM and ANQGSEA. CDR3 sequence (DNA): TGCAGTGATAAGGGACAGGGGGCGCATGGTGAGCAGTTCTTC. Translated, it gives CSDKGQGAHGEQFF.

This clonotype was counted ten times or more. CDR3 loop: CASNDAMGQETQYF. Here the CDR3 DNA reads TGCGCCAGCAATGACGCGATGGGGCAAGAGACCCAGTACTTC. This rearrangement joins TRBV5-1 to TRBJ2-5; no clear D gene. Trimming stripped 6 bases from V and 2 bases from J, with 14 bases between. The CDR3 runs 14 residues. The V gene's germline CDR1 is SGHRS and CDR2 YFSETQ.

This clonotype was counted ten times or more. This sequence joins TRBV7-2 and TRBJ2-5; no definite D call. Trimming took off 3 bases at V and 1 base at J, with 6 bases between the two ends. Germline V CDR1 and CDR2: SGHTA, FQGNSA. The CDR3 has 13 residues. The CDR3 region is CASSFIGQETQYF. The DNA for the CDR3 is TGTGCCAGCAGCTTCATCGGCCAAGAGACCCAGTACTTC.

The chain combines TRBV4-1 with TRBJ2-7; D may be TRBD1 (5 bases). V was clipped by 3 bases and J by 4 bases, with 10 bases between them. Per the germline V gene, CDR1 is MGHRA and CDR2 is YSYEKL. The CDR3 covers 13 residues. CDR3 nucleotide sequence: TGCGCCAGCAGCCAGGGGCTGGGGTACGAGCAGTACGTC. Translation: CASSQGLGYEQYV.

This clonotype was observed a few times. The chain has TRBV7-8 and TRBJ1-6, with D perhaps matching TRBD1 (5 bases). V was cut by 2 bases and J by 3 bases, with 17 bases left in between. The V gene's germline CDR1 is SGHVS and CDR2 FQNEAQ. This CDR3 contains 18 residues. The CDR3 DNA reads TGTGCCAGCAGCTTAAGCCACTCACAGGTCCGCTATAATTCACCCCTCCACTTT. It codes for CASSLSHSQVRYNSPLHF.

The chain couples TRBV7-9 to TRBJ2-5; possibly TRBD2 for D (6 bases). CDR1 and CDR2 from the germline V gene are SEHNR and FQNEAQ (reference sequence). V lost 7 bases, J lost 5 bases, and 17 bases lay in between. The length of the CDR3 is 14 residues. This CDR3 is CASILSNLAETQYF. CDR3 DNA: TGTGCCAGCATCCTTAGCAATCTAGCGGAGACCCAGTACTTC.

This clonotype was picked up many times. This chain joins TRBV7-8 and TRBJ2-7, with D unclear. Trimming pared 2 bases from V and 0 bases from J, leaving 14 bases between. The germline V gene encodes CDR1 SGHVS and CDR2 FQNEAQ. CDR3 length: 16 residues. In DNA, the CDR3 is TGTGCCAGCAGCTTATTAAATATTCGAAGCTCCTACGAGCAGTACGTC. Translated: CASSLLNIRSSYEQYV.

This clonotype was picked up a small number of times. V is TRBV3-1 and J is TRBJ1-1, with TRBD1 identical over 10 bases. V was clipped by 3 bases and J by 2 bases; unmatched bases: 3. CDR3 size: 15 residues. Germline assignment: CDR1 LGHDT and CDR2 YNNKEL (reference sequence). The CDR3 sequence is CASSQDRGINTEAFF. CDR3 nucleotide sequence: TGTGCCAGCAGCCAGGACAGGGGGATAAACACTGAAGCTTTCTTT.

This clonotype was observed a handful of times. Written as DNA, the CDR3 is TGTGCCAGCAGCTTGATCTCGGGACCAAGAAAACCCTACGAGCAGTACGTC. It encodes CASSLISGPRKPYEQYV. The rearrangement links TRBV5-5 to TRBJ2-7, with D perhaps given as TRBD1 or TRBD2 (5 bases each). Germline-derived CDR1 and CDR2 are SGHKS and YYEKEE (reference sequence). V shed 1 base and J shed 2 bases, with 19 bases lying between them. CDR3 length equals 17 residues.

There are a few counts of this clonotype. The chain recombines TRBV5-6 with TRBJ2-3; 9 bases map to TRBD1. CDR3 size: 16 residues. The germline V gene has CDR1 SGHDT and CDR2 YYEEEE. V shed 4 bases, J shed 0 bases, and the junction held 6 bases outside the gene matches. The CDR3 here is CASSITGGPSTDTQYF. The CDR3 region has the DNA TGTGCCAGCAGCATTACAGGGGGCCCTAGCACAGATACGCAGTATTTT.